This T cell receptor (beta chain) was identified in a study of CD8 T cells in Susac syndrome (dated by TCRdb to between 2018 and 2021). Study-wide context: Among the sequenced Susac syndrome patients, about 6 had clinically active disease and fewer than 10 were in clinical remission. At the time of blood withdrawal, Susac syndrome patients were either therapy-naive, taking corticosteroids (with some also receiving IVIg), or on IVIg alone. Repertoire sequencing was used to test whether CD8+ T cell activation and differentiation in Susac syndrome was antigen driven. The study compared CD8+ T cell repertoire clonality among 12 healthy donors, around 14 Susac syndrome patients and around 16 multiple sclerosis patients. The paper as a whole reports these results and caveats: Susac syndrome CD8+ repertoires showed clonal expansion, highest in CD8+ TEMRA cells and greater in clinically active than remitting patients. The TCR sequencing and HLA analysis was acknowledged to have included a relatively small number of individuals. In the total CD8+ and CD8+ TEMRA repertoires, sixteen and five Susac-specific public clones, respectively, were identified.

Peripheral blood CD8+ and CD4+ T cells from healthy donors, Susac syndrome patients and multiple sclerosis patients were profiled using high-throughput TCR beta sequencing. Susac syndrome patients met recently defined diagnostic criteria for definite or probable disease. CD8+ TEMRA cells were enriched by FACS, while bulk CD8+ and CD4+ T cells were purified by magnetic negative isolation. Blood was collected in EDTA tubes and processed within 24 hours, with PBMCs isolated through density gradient centrifugation. PBMCs intended for TCR sequencing were frozen in liquid nitrogen and were later thawed in a 37 degrees C water bath. A purity of at least 90% was achieved for sorted or isolated CD4+, CD8+ and CD8+ TEMRA cells. With respect to this clonotype: The antigen it recognizes is unknown. Base-call qualities are not available, and no considerably larger clone is one nucleotide away.

RNA was extracted using the RNeasy kit, and roughly 0.5 to 1 microgram was reverse transcribed with random hexamers. The immunoSEQ multiplex PCR assay, which covers 54 Vbeta and 13 Jbeta segments, was used to amplify TCR beta CDR3 regions. Bias from PCR amplification was corrected by using a synthetic template baseline for primer optimization and for computational correction. Concerning the study's data processing: Only productive sequences were kept, with reads annotated to V, D and J genes according to IMGT and analyzed in immunoSEQ Analyzer. Clonality was computed as one minus Shannon entropy normalized by log2 of the number of productive unique sequences. For each patient and control, public and private clones were evaluated within the 100 most prevalent clones. Susac-specific clones were defined as absent from healthy and MS cohorts, approximately 1,000 published viral clones and other ImmuneACCESS disease sequences. Clones were called with MiXCR by TCRdb after fastp trimmed the public reads at Q25, and only in-frame beta chains were retained. CDR3 protein duplicates are merged, each entry listing the most common genes and DNA. It is TCRdb's table, rather than the study itself, that gives the V and J calls and clone size. This sample gives roughly 190,000 distinct CDR3 sequences in total; more than 85% of them show up just once. The biggest ten clones account for around 0.16% of the sample.

This receptor was identified in a human donor with Susac syndrome. The specimen was CD8+ T cells from PBMCs.

Read as DNA, the sequence is TGTGCCAGCAGTCGACGTGGGGGGCCGCTTGACACTGAAGCTTTCTTT. This translates into CASSRRGGPLDTEAFF. The chain joins TRBV12-3 or TRBV12-4 to TRBJ1-1; TRBD1 is a possible D gene, resting on 6 matching bases. The CDR3 runs 16 amino acids, cysteine and phenylalanine included. Left in the record is the CDR3 DNA by itself, 48 bases read in frame from the first base. Trimming at the junction amounts to 5 bases on V and 3 bases on J, and the germline ends lie 19 bases apart.